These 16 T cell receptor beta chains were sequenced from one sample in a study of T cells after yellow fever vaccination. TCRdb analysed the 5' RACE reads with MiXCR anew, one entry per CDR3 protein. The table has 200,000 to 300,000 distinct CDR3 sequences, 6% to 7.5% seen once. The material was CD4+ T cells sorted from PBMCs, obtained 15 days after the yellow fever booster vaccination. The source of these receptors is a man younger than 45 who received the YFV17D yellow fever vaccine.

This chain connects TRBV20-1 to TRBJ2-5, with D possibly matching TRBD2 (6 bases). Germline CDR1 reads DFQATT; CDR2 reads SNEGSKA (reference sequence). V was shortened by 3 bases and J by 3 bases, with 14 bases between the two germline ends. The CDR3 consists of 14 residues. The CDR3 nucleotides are TGCAGTGCTAGCGGCGGGACTCCAAAAGAGACCCAGTACTTC. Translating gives CSASGGTPKETQYF.

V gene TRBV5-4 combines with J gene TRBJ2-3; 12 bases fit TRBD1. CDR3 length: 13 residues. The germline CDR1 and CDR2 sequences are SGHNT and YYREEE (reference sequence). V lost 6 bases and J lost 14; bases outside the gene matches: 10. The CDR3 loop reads CASNTGTGGQLYF. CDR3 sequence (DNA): TGTGCCAGCAACACCGGGACAGGGGGCCAGTTGTATTTT.

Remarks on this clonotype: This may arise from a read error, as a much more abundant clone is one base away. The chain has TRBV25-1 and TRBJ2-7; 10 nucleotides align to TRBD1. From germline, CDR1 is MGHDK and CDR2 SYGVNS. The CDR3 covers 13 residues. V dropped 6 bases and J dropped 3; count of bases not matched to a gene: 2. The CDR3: CASRTGGCYEQYF. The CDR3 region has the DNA TGTGCCAGCAGGACAGGGGGCTGCTACGAGCAGTACTTC.

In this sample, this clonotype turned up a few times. CDR3 residues: CSASAQETQYF. In DNA form, the CDR3 reads TGCAGTGCTTCGGCCCAAGAGACCCAGTACTTC. This chain connects TRBV20-1 to TRBJ2-5; D is unresolved. Germline V gives CDR1 DFQATT, CDR2 SNEGSKA (reference sequence). V was pared by 5 bases and J by 1 base, with 5 bases between. The CDR3 length is 11 residues.

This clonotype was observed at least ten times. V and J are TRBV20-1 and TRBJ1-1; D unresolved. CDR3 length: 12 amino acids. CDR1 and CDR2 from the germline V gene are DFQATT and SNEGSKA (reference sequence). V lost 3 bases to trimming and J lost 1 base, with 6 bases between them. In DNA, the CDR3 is TGCAGTGCTAGGTGGGGGAACACTGAAGCTTTCTTT. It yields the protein CSARWGNTEAFF.

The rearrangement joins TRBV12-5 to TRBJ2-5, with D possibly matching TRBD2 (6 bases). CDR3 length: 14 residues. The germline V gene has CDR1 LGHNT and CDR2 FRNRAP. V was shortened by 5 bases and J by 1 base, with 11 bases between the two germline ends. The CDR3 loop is CASGLSGLQETQYF. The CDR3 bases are TGTGCTAGTGGTCTCAGCGGGCTCCAAGAGACCCAGTACTTC.

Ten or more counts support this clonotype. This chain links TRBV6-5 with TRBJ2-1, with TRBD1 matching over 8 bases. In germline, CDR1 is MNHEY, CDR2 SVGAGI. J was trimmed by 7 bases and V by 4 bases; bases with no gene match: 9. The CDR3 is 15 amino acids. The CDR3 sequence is CASSSGGQGFNEQFF. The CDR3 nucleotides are TGTGCCAGCAGTTCCGGCGGACAGGGTTTTAATGAGCAGTTCTTC.

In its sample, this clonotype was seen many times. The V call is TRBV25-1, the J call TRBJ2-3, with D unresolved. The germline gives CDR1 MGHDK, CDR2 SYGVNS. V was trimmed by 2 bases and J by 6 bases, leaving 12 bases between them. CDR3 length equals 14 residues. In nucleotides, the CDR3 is TGTGCCAGCAGTGAACAGGAGCTTCTGGATACGCAGTATTTT. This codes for CASSEQELLDTQYF.

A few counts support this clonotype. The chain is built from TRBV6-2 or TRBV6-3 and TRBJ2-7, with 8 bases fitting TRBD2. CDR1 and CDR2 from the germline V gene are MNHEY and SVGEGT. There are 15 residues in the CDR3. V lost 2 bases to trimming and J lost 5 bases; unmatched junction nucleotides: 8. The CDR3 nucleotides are TGTGCCAGCAGTTACGGCGGGAGGCTGAGCAACGAGCAGTACTTC. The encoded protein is CASSYGGRLSNEQYF.

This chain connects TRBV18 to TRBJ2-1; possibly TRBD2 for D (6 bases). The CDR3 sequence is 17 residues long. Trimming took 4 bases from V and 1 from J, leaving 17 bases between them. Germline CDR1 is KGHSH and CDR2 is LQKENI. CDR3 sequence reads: CASSLTDGRISYNEQFF. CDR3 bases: TGTGCCAGCTCACTAACAGACGGGAGAATTTCCTACAATGAGCAGTTCTTC.

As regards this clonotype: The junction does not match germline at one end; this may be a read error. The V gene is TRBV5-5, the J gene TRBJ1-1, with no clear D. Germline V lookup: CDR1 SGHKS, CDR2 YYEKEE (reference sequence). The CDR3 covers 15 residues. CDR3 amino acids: CASSPETLMNSEAFF. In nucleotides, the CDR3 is TGTGCCAGCAGTCCTGAGACACTTATGAACTCTGAAGCTTTCTTT.

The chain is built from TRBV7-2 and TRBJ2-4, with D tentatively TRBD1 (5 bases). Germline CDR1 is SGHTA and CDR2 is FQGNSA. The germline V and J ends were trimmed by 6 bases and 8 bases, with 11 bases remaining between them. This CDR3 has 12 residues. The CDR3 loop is CASSSQDYIQYF. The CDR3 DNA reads TGTGCCAGCAGTTCACAGGATTACATTCAGTACTTC.

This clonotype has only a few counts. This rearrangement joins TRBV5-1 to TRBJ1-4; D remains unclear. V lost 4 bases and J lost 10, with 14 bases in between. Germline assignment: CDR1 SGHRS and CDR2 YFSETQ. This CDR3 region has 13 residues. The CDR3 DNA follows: TGCGCCAGCAGCACCCCCCTGGACGGAAAACTGTTTTTT. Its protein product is CASSTPLDGKLFF.

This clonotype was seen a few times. The CDR3 nucleotides are TGTGCCAGCAGCCAAGTTTTGGGCGCAGATACGCAGTATTTT. The encoded protein is CASSQVLGADTQYF. The chain recombines TRBV4-2 with TRBJ2-3, with unresolved D. V gave up 1 base and J gave up 4 bases, with 9 bases separating them. Per the germline V gene, CDR1 is LGHNA and CDR2 is YNFKEQ. The CDR3 covers 14 residues.

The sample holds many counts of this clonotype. The CDR3 DNA reads as TGTGCCATCAGTGTGGACAGGGACGCTCAGCCCCAGCATTTT. As protein: CAISVDRDAQPQHF. This chain links TRBV10-3 with TRBJ1-5, with 8 bases fitting TRBD1. Looked up from germline, CDR1 is ENHRY and CDR2 is SYGVKD. With V trimmed by 4 bases and J by 6 bases, 5 bases remained unmatched. The CDR3 is made up of 14 amino acids.

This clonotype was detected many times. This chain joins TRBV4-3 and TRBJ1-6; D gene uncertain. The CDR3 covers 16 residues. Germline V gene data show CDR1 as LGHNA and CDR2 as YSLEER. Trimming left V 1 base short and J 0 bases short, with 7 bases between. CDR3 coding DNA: TGCGCCAGCAGCCAAGGCGGTAGCTCCTATAATTCACCCCTCCACTTT. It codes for CASSQGGSSYNSPLHF.